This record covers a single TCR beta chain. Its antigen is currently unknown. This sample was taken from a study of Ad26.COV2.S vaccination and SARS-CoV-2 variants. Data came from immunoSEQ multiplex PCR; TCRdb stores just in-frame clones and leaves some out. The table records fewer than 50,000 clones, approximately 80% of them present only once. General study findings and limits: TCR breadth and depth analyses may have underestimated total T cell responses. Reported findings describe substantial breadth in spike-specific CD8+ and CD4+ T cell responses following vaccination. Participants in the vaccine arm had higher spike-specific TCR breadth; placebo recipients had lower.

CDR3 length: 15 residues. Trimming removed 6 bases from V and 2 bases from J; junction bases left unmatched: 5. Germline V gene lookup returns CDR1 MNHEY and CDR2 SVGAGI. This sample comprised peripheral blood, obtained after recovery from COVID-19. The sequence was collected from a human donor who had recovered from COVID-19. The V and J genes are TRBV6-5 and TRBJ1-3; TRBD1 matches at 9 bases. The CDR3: CASSRTGATGNTIYF. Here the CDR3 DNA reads TGTGCCAGCAGCCGGACAGGGGCTACTGGAAACACCATATATTTT.